A single sample is the source of the 10 T cell receptor beta chains below, sequenced in a study of shared clonotypes between healthy human individuals (dated by TCRdb to 2018 to 2020). Library generation was performed with the immunoSEQ multiplex PCR assay. The table was pulled from immuneACCESS by TCRdb, which kept in-frame rearrangements only. Such tables lose some clones; where checked, under half of the loss comes from unresolved V genes, and the rest has no known cause. The sample yields around 2,100,000 clones; approximately 94% were counted once. 1.2% of the sample is in the top ten clones. CD8 naive samples were obtained by positive selection for CCR7 among CD45RO-negative cells, yielding a CD45RA+CCR7+ population from which TemRA cells were excluded. The sequencing sample was made of naive CD8+ T cells sorted from blood. In light of the paper, this sample's cell subset or site label describes: CD45RA+CCR7+. The origin of the receptors is a man in his late teens or twenties in good health.

The chain has TRBV27 and TRBJ2-1; tentatively, D is TRBD1 (6 bases). Trimming shortened V by 5 bases and J by 5 bases, and 19 bases separated the two germline ends. CDR1 is MNHEY and CDR2 is SMNVEV in the germline V gene (reference sequence). CDR3 length equals 16 residues. The CDR3 coding sequence is TGTGCCAGCAGTGAGAACAGGGATGGCGGAGACAATGAGCAGTTCTTC. Amino acid sequence: CASSENRDGGDNEQFF.

The chain joins TRBV4-1 to TRBJ2-7; the match to TRBD1 covers 9 bases. The V gene's germline CDR1 is MGHRA and CDR2 YSYEKL. J gave up 6 bases and V 3 bases, and 15 bases lay outside the gene matches. CDR3 length equals 17 residues. This CDR3 reads CASSHYPPGQGLFEQYF. CDR3 nucleotide sequence: TGCGCCAGCAGCCACTACCCCCCGGGACAGGGTTTGTTCGAGCAGTACTTC.

The chain carries TRBV4-1 and TRBJ2-5; D remains unclear. This CDR3 contains 14 residues. Germline V CDR1 and CDR2: MGHRA, YSYEKL. V lost 5 bases and J 5 bases, leaving 15 bases between the germline ends. CDR3 in DNA: TGCGCCAGCAGCTCAATATTTAGCCCTGAGACCCAGTACTTC. It encodes CASSSIFSPETQYF.

This clone was observed once. This sample includes further DNA sequences coding for the same CDR3. The chain joins TRBV27 to TRBJ2-7; TRBD1 matches at 9 bases. The CDR3 runs 12 residues. Germline V gene lookup returns CDR1 MNHEY and CDR2 SMNVEV (reference sequence). Trimming removed 8 bases from V and 1 base from J; junction bases left unmatched: 0. The CDR3 bases are TGTGCCAGCGGGACAGGGTCCTACGAGCAGTACTTC. Protein: CASGTGSYEQYF.

In this sample, this clone turned up once. The J gene is TRBJ2-7, the V gene TRBV27; D is undetermined. This CDR3 has 16 residues. Germline CDR1 MNHEY, CDR2 SMNVEV (reference sequence). The V end lost 5 bases, the J end lost 2 bases, and 19 bases lay between the germline ends. The CDR3 region is CASSPLRTVGTYEQYF. For the CDR3, the DNA is TGTGCCAGCAGTCCCCTCAGAACAGTGGGGACCTACGAGCAGTACTTC.

V usage is TRBV11-2 and J usage is TRBJ2-7; D is perhaps TRBD1 or TRBD2 (5 bases each). There are 16 residues in the CDR3. Germline loops: CDR1 SGHAT, CDR2 FQNNGV. V lost 0 bases and J lost 3, with 15 bases in between. This chain's CDR3 is CASSLDGGQGVYEQYF. CDR3 DNA: TGTGCCAGCAGCTTAGATGGGGGTCAAGGGGTCTACGAGCAGTACTTC.

The chain is built from TRBV27 and TRBJ2-5, with TRBD2 matching 7 bases. This CDR3 spans 16 amino acids. V lost 5 bases to trimming and J lost 1 base; unmatched junction nucleotides: 10. Looked up from germline, CDR1 is MNHEY and CDR2 is SMNVEV (reference sequence). DNA for the CDR3: TGTGCCAGCAGTATGACAGTTGGGAGGGCCCAAGAGACCCAGTACTTC. Protein product: CASSMTVGRAQETQYF.

This chain joins TRBV7-2 and TRBJ2-7; D perhaps matches TRBD2 (5 bases). From germline, CDR1 is SGHTA and CDR2 FQGNSA. Trimming removed 5 bases from V and 1 base from J, with 9 bases in between. This CDR3 is built from 13 residues. The CDR3 here is CASSGSLSYEQYF. The CDR3 coding sequence is TGTGCCAGCAGCGGGAGCCTATCCTACGAGCAGTACTTC.

The chain couples TRBV6-5 to TRBJ2-3; 8 bases are a match to TRBD2. V dropped 6 bases and J dropped 0; count of bases not matched to a gene: 5. The germline gives CDR1 MNHEY, CDR2 SVGAGI. This CDR3 region has 15 residues. The CDR3 region has the DNA TGTGCCAGCAGCAACGGACTAGCTAGCACAGATACGCAGTATTTT. Translated, it gives CASSNGLASTDTQYF.

The rearrangement uses TRBV6-1 and TRBJ1-2; D might be TRBD1 (5 bases). Trimming pared 2 bases from V and 8 bases from J, leaving 15 bases between. The germline CDR1 and CDR2 sequences are MNHNS and SASEGT. The CDR3 spans 14 residues. The CDR3 reads CASSEKGTGLGYTF. The CDR3 DNA reads as TGTGCCAGCAGTGAAAAGGGGACGGGATTGGGCTACACCTTC.